One T cell receptor (beta chain) is described in this entry. Its antigen remains unknown. The trim removed 8 bases at V and 5 bases at J, leaving 10 bases unmatched. CDR3 length equals 13 residues. CDR1 and CDR2 (germline): SQVTM, ANQGSEA. This sample stems from a study of CD4+ T cells in melanoma. Study-wide findings and caveats: A reported correlation linked neoantigen-specific CD4+ T cells to CD8+, macrophage and B cell function. Diverse differentiation states were reported for melanoma neoantigen-specific CD4+ T cells.

Libraries were prepared by immunoSEQ multiplex PCR; TCRdb keeps only in-frame clonotypes and omits some of them. The sample records around 130,000 clones, 80% to 95% being singletons. The receptor comes from a human donor with melanoma. The rearrangement links TRBV29-1 to TRBJ2-5; 8 bases are a match to TRBD2. In DNA form, the CDR3 reads TGCAGCTCCCGGGGGACTAGTCAGGAGACCCAGTACTTC. It specifies CSSRGTSQETQYF.